This TCR beta chain was identified during a study of T cells in Graves' hyperthyroidism and ophthalmopathy. The table lists this clonotype with many counts. Amplification of TCR beta CDR3 regions used RNA as the template. With the HTBI primer set, the TCR CDR3 went through a first round of RT-PCR. One entry per CDR3 protein, called by TCRdb with MiXCR from the multiplex PCR reads. The sample contains 450,000 to 650,000 distinct CDR3 sequences, less than 25% of which appear only once. Germline CDR1 SGHNT, CDR2 YENEEA. Trimming shortened V by 1 base and J by 0 bases, and 16 bases separated the two germline ends. The CDR3 is made up of 17 amino acids.

Sequencing was done on a sample of blood. The source is a man aged 18-30 years with Graves' hyperthyroidism. This sequence joins TRBV11-3 and TRBJ2-7; no clear D gene. CDR3 sequence (DNA): TGTGCCAGCAGCTTAGTAGGCGGCACCGTTCCCTCCTACGAGCAGTACTTC. It translates to CASSLVGGTVPSYEQYF.